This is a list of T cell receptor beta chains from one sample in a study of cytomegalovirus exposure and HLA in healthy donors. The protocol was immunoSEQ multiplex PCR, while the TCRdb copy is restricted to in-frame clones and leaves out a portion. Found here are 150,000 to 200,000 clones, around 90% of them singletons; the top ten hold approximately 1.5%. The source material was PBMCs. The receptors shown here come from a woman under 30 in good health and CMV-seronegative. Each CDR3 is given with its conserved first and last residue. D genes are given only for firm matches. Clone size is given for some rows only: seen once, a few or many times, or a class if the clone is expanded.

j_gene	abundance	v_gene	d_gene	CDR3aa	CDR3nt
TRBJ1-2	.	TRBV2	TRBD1	CASSEASRGASGYTF	TGTGCCAGCAGTGAAGCGTCCAGGGGGGCGAGTGGCTACACCTTC
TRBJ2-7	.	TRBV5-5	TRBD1	CASRLGQAEPYEQYF	TGTGCCAGCAGATTGGGACAGGCCGAACCCTACGAGCAGTACTTC
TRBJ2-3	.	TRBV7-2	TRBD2	CASSPGLAGGPADTQYF	TGTGCCAGCAGCCCCGGACTAGCGGGAGGGCCGGCAGATACGCAGTATTTT
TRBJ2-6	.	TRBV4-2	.	CASSQRNLNSGANVLTF	TGTGCCAGCAGCCAACGTAACTTAAACTCTGGGGCCAACGTCCTGACTTTC
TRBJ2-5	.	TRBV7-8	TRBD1	CASSSGTAQETQYF	TGTGCCAGCAGCTCAGGGACAGCTCAAGAGACCCAGTACTTC
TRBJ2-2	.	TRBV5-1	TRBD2	CASSLWGGLAAPNTGELFF	TGCGCCAGCAGCTTGTGGGGGGGACTAGCGGCCCCGAACACCGGGGAGCTGTTTTTT
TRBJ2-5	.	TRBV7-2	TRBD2	CASSLLAGGPEETQYF	TGTGCCAGCAGCTTACTAGCGGGAGGGCCAGAGGAGACCCAGTACTTC
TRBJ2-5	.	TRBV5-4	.	CASAGLEETQYF	TGTGCCAGCGCGGGGTTAGAAGAGACCCAGTACTTC
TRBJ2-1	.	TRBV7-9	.	CASGGTAGKNNEQFF	TGTGCCAGCGGTGGGACTGCGGGGAAGAACAATGAGCAGTTCTTC
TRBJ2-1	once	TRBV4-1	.	CASSPRVSGSSYNEQFF	TGCGCCAGCAGCCCTCGTGTGTCGGGGAGCTCCTACAATGAGCAGTTCTTC
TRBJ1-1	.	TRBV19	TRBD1	CASTLTGADTEAFF	TGTGCCAGTACCCTTACAGGGGCGGATACTGAAGCTTTCTTT
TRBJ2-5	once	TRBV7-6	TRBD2	CASSSRPGLAGVRGETQYF	TGTGCCAGCAGCTCCCGCCCAGGACTAGCGGGAGTACGGGGAGAGACCCAGTACTTC
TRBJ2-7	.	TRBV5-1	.	CASSLGPRRGSYEQYF	TGCGCCAGCAGCCTTGGGCCCCGGAGGGGCTCCTACGAGCAGTACTTC
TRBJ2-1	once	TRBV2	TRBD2	CASSEGRGRYNEQFF	TGTGCCAGCAGTGAAGGACGCGGGAGATACAATGAGCAGTTCTTC
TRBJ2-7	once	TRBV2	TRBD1	CASRRGQGSYEQYF	TGTGCCAGCAGGAGGGGACAGGGCTCCTACGAGCAGTACTTC
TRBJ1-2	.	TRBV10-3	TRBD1	CAISGLDRRHGYTF	TGTGCCATCAGTGGGCTGGACAGGAGGCATGGCTACACCTTC
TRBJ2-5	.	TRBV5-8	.	CASSLGAIKETQYF	TGTGCCAGCAGCTTAGGAGCTATAAAAGAGACCCAGTACTTC
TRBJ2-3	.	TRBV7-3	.	CASSPQRGTDTQYF	TGTGCCAGCAGCCCGCAGAGGGGCACAGATACGCAGTATTTT
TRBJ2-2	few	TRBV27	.	CASSSARGELFF	TGTGCCAGCAGTTCAGCCAGGGGGGAGCTGTTTTTT
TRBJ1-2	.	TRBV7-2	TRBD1	CASSRKTGDYGYTF	TGTGCCAGCAGCAGGAAGACAGGGGACTATGGCTACACCTTC
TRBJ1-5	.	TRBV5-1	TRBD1	CASSRQGSGQPQHF	TGCGCCAGCAGCCGACAGGGGAGCGGTCAGCCCCAGCATTTT
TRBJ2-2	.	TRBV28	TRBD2	CASTRGLANTGELFF	TGTGCCAGCACGCGGGGACTAGCGAACACCGGGGAGCTGTTTTTT
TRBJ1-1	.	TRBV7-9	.	CASSYAGWLEAFF	TGTGCCAGCAGCTATGCCGGGTGGCTTGAAGCTTTCTTT
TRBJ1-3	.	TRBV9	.	CASRREEAGVAGNTIYF	TGTGCCAGCAGAAGAGAGGAGGCGGGTGTTGCTGGAAACACCATATATTTT
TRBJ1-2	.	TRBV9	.	CASSVEGGVGYTF	TGTGCCAGCAGCGTAGAAGGAGGGGTTGGCTACACCTTC
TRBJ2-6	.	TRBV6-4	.	CASSESSGAASSGANVLTF	TGTGCCAGCAGTGAATCCTCAGGGGCCGCTAGCTCTGGGGCCAACGTCCTGACTTTC
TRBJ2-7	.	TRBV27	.	CASSRFSGQFYEQYF	TGTGCCAGCAGCCGCTTTTCCGGACAGTTCTACGAGCAGTACTTC
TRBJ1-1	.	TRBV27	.	CASSFWANTEAFF	TGTGCCAGCAGTTTTTGGGCCAACACTGAAGCTTTCTTT
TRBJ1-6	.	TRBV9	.	CASSVGEISPLHF	TGTGCCAGCAGCGTAGGGGAGATCTCACCCCTCCACTTT
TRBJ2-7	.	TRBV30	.	CAWTGDNSYEQYF	TGTGCCTGGACAGGGGATAACTCCTACGAGCAGTACTTC
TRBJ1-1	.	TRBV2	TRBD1	CATQGAMNTEAFF	TGTGCCACCCAGGGGGCAATGAACACTGAAGCTTTCTTT